These 26 T cell receptor beta chains share one sample of origin, sequenced in a study of technical replicates of blood from several donors. The repertoire was sequenced with immunoSEQ multiplex PCR; TCRdb's copy has only in-frame clones and lacks some. The sample holds tens of thousands of clones, around 96% seen once. The sequenced material came from PBMCs. All receptors come from a human donor in good health. Some clones in this sample may be carry-over from other donors' samples.

This clone was recorded once. CDR3 nucleotide sequence: TGTGCCAGTAGAACCGGGACAGGGATATCCTACGAGCAGTACTTC. Amino acid sequence: CASRTGTGISYEQYF. The J gene is TRBJ2-7, the V gene TRBV19; TRBD1 matches 9 bases. Germline loops: CDR1 LNHDA, CDR2 SQIVND (reference sequence). The CDR3 has 15 residues. Trimming took 6 bases from V and 1 from J; bases not matched to a gene: 7.

The gene calls are TRBV6-1 and TRBJ1-5, with D possibly matching TRBD1 (5 bases). V was trimmed by 7 bases and J by 1 base, leaving 11 bases between them. This CDR3 is 14 amino acids long. Germline V lookup: CDR1 MNHNS, CDR2 SASEGT. This chain's CDR3 is CASMWQGSNQPQHF. CDR3 in DNA: TGTGCCAGCATGTGGCAGGGCAGCAATCAGCCCCAGCATTTT.

For the CDR3, the DNA is TGTGCCAGCAGCTTTGAGGAGGAGACCCAGTACTTC. It translates to CASSFEEETQYF. The genes are TRBV5-6 and TRBJ2-5, with no clear D. The V end lost 2 bases, the J end lost 5 bases, and 7 bases lay between the germline ends. The CDR3 covers 12 residues. The germline V gene has CDR1 SGHDT and CDR2 YYEEEE.

V and J are TRBV20-1 and TRBJ2-1; TRBD1 agrees at 7 bases. Germline CDR1 DFQATT, CDR2 SNEGSKA (reference sequence). V trimming: 6 bases; J trimming: 14 bases; junction bases outside the gene matches: 10. There are 11 residues in the CDR3. The CDR3 DNA sequence: TGCAGTGCAGCGACAGGGACCATGGAGTTCTTC. Its translation: CSAATGTMEFF.

The V and J genes are TRBV30 and TRBJ2-7; D is possibly TRBD1 (6 bases). Between the trimmed V and J ends, which lost 2 bases and 6 bases, there was a span of 14 bases. Germline CDR1 reads GTSNPN; CDR2 reads SVGIG (reference sequence). The length of the CDR3 is 13 residues. In nucleotides, the CDR3 is TGTGCCTGGAGTCCGACACAGGGATTCGAGCAGTACTTC. Translated, it gives CAWSPTQGFEQYF.

V gene TRBV27 combines with J gene TRBJ2-1; 9 bases align to TRBD2. Germline V lookup: CDR1 MNHEY, CDR2 SMNVEV (reference sequence). V gave up 4 bases and J gave up 5 bases; unmatched junction bases: 9. This CDR3 spans 16 amino acids. CDR3 DNA: TGTGCCAGCAGTTACGGAGCGGGGGGCCGGGACAATGAGCAGTTCTTC. It yields the protein CASSYGAGGRDNEQFF.

V and J are TRBV13 and TRBJ1-2; 9 nucleotides line up with TRBD1. Germline CDR1 and CDR2: PRHDT and FYEKMQ (reference sequence). The ends lost 5 bases at V and 6 bases at J; junction bases unmatched: 4. The CDR3 loop spans 13 amino acids. CDR3 DNA sequence: TGTGCCAGCAGCGAGGACAGGGGCGATGGCTACACCTTC. This encodes CASSEDRGDGYTF.

V and J are TRBV7-3 and TRBJ2-2; TRBD2 matches 12 bases. This CDR3 is built from 16 residues. Germline CDR1 is SGHTA and CDR2 is FQGTGA. The trim removed 5 bases at V and 4 bases at J, leaving 5 bases unmatched. CDR3 nucleotides: TGTGCCAGCAGCCCCCTAGCGGGAGGGCCCACCGGGGAGCTGTTTTTT. It codes for CASSPLAGGPTGELFF.

The rearrangement uses TRBV18 and TRBJ2-5, with TRBD2 identical over 7 bases. The germline V gene encodes CDR1 KGHSH and CDR2 LQKENI. Trimming at V came to 6 bases and at J to 5 bases, leaving 18 bases not matched to a gene. This CDR3 has 17 amino acids. The CDR3 is CASSSGLGGTTWETQYF. CDR3 sequence (DNA): TGTGCCAGCTCGTCAGGATTGGGGGGGACGACCTGGGAGACCCAGTACTTC.

The chain joins TRBV7-9 to TRBJ2-2, with 10 bases fitting TRBD1. Germline V gene lookup returns CDR1 SEHNR and CDR2 FQNEAQ (reference sequence). The CDR3 sequence is 15 residues long. The V and J ends lost 6 bases and 7 bases, in that order; junction bases with no gene match: 8. CDR3 coding DNA: TGTGCCAGCAGACGTTGGGGACAGGGGTTCGGGGAGCTGTTTTTT. This gives the protein CASRRWGQGFGELFF.

The V call is TRBV5-5, the J call TRBJ2-7, with TRBD2 identical over 8 bases. CDR1 is SGHKS, CDR2 YYEKEE, per germline (reference sequence). V gave up 2 bases and J gave up 4 bases; unmatched junction bases: 8. This CDR3 has 15 amino acids. CDR3 sequence reads: CASSFIAGGVYEQYF. The CDR3 DNA is TGTGCCAGCAGCTTTATCGCGGGGGGCGTATACGAGCAGTACTTC.

The chain joins TRBV6-4 to TRBJ2-1, with a tentative D call TRBD2 (5 bases). CDR1 is MRHNA and CDR2 is SNTAGT in the germline V gene. Deletions cut 7 bases from V and 0 bases from J, with 7 bases between. This CDR3 is 13 amino acids long. The CDR3 DNA follows: TGTGCCAGCACGGCGGGCTCCTACAATGAGCAGTTCTTC. This codes for CASTAGSYNEQFF.

This chain uses TRBV15 with TRBJ1-1, with D perhaps matching TRBD1 (5 bases). This CDR3 has 16 amino acids. The ends were cut back, 0 bases at V and 4 bases at J, with 15 bases in the middle. The V gene's germline CDR1 is LNHNV and CDR2 YYDKDF (reference sequence). CDR3 sequence: CATSREGGTGGTEAFF. The CDR3 DNA follows: TGTGCCACCAGCAGAGAGGGGGGTACGGGGGGCACTGAAGCTTTCTTT.

The chain recombines TRBV7-2 with TRBJ2-7; D uncertain. The germline CDR1 and CDR2 sequences are SGHTA and FQGNSA. The V end was cut by 4 bases, the J end by 6 bases, with 10 bases between. The CDR3 length is 12 residues. The CDR3 region is CASSSLRVEQYF. CDR3 DNA sequence: TGTGCCAGCAGCTCGCTTCGAGTCGAGCAGTACTTC.

The genes are TRBV18 and TRBJ2-7; TRBD2 aligns across 11 bases. The V gene end was trimmed by 4 bases and the J gene end by 8 bases; junction bases not matched to a gene: 10. Per germline, CDR1 KGHSH and CDR2 LQKENI. This CDR3 is 15 amino acids long. CDR3 DNA sequence: TGTGCCAGCTCACTTATAGCGGGGGGGTCCGAACAGCAGTACTTC. Its protein is CASSLIAGGSEQQYF.

The chain employs TRBV11-2 and TRBJ2-5, with a possible D match to TRBD2 (5 bases). V lost 5 bases and J lost 5, with 9 bases in between. CDR1 and CDR2 from the germline V gene are SGHAT and FQNNGV. The CDR3 loop spans 12 amino acids. Here the CDR3 reads CASSPQRETQYF. The CDR3 bases are TGTGCCAGCAGCCCCCAGCGGGAGACCCAGTACTTC.

A single count supports this clone. For the CDR3, the DNA is TGTGCCAGCAGCCGGGACAGGGGAAGGAACGAGCAGTACTTC. Translated: CASSRDRGRNEQYF. The chain is built from TRBV14 and TRBJ2-7, with 10 bases that match TRBD1. The V and J ends lost 4 bases and 5 bases, in that order; junction bases with no gene match: 5. CDR3 size: 14 residues. CDR1 SGHDN and CDR2 FVKESK come from the germline V gene.

The CDR3 nucleotides read TGTGCCAGCAGCGGGCGGGGAACTAGCACAGATACGCAGTATTTT. Amino acid sequence: CASSGRGTSTDTQYF. V and J are TRBV5-4 and TRBJ2-3; D might be TRBD2 (6 bases). This CDR3 comprises 15 residues. Germline assignment: CDR1 SGHNT and CDR2 YYREEE (reference sequence). Between the trimmed V and J ends, which lost 4 bases and 0 bases, there was a span of 12 bases.

The gene calls are TRBV19 and TRBJ2-6, with D maybe TRBD2 (7 bases). The CDR3 runs 16 residues. CDR1 is LNHDA, CDR2 SQIVND, per germline (reference sequence). Trimming stripped 9 bases from V and 0 bases from J, with 15 bases between. The CDR3 DNA reads as TGTGCCAGCACAAGGGGGGGCAGCTCTGGGGCCAACGTCCTGACTTTC. Its protein product is CASTRGGSSGANVLTF.

The V call is TRBV7-2, the J call TRBJ2-5, with D hard to call. Germline lookup yields CDR1 SGHTA and CDR2 FQGNSA. V dropped 5 bases and J dropped 4 bases, with 5 bases sitting between them. The CDR3 totals 11 residues. The CDR3 DNA reads as TGTGCCAGCAGCGCCGGAGAGACCCAGTACTTC. Residues: CASSAGETQYF.

J is TRBJ1-2 and V is TRBV7-9; 8 bases match TRBD1. The V and J ends lost 5 bases and 2 bases, in that order; junction bases with no gene match: 4. CDR3 length equals 14 residues. Germline CDR1 is SEHNR and CDR2 is FQNEAQ (reference sequence). CDR3 loop: CASSPTGENYGYTF. The CDR3 DNA sequence: TGTGCCAGCAGCCCGACAGGGGAGAACTATGGCTACACCTTC.

The V and J genes are TRBV27 and TRBJ2-7; 9 bases agree with TRBD1. This CDR3 has 13 amino acids. Germline V gives CDR1 MNHEY, CDR2 SMNVEV (reference sequence). Here the CDR3 reads CSSGGQGIYEQYF. The CDR3 DNA is TGTTCGTCGGGCGGACAGGGGATATACGAGCAGTACTTC.

The V and J genes are TRBV7-3 and TRBJ2-3; 12 bases match TRBD2. The V and J ends lost 5 bases and 3 bases, in that order; junction bases with no gene match: 3. This CDR3 comprises 15 residues. Germline V lookup: CDR1 SGHTA, CDR2 FQGTGA. CDR3 residues: CASSETSGRTDTQYF. CDR3 nucleotide sequence: TGTGCCAGCAGCGAAACTAGCGGGAGGACAGATACGCAGTATTTT.

The rearrangement uses TRBV14 and TRBJ1-1; 7 bases line up with TRBD1. The CDR3 is 16 residues long. The V gene end was trimmed by 1 base and the J gene end by 6 bases; junction bases not matched to a gene: 11. Germline values: CDR1 SGHDN, CDR2 FVKESK. CDR3 protein: CASSQGSSQGQAEAFF. Written as DNA, the CDR3 is TGTGCCAGCAGCCAAGGATCGTCCCAAGGACAGGCTGAAGCTTTCTTT.

The chain uses TRBV30 and TRBJ1-4; 7 positions match TRBD1. Germline CDR1 reads GTSNPN; CDR2 reads SVGIG (reference sequence). The CDR3 is 16 residues long. With 4 bases clipped from V and 0 bases from J, the junction kept 8 bases outside the gene matches. CDR3 amino acids: CAWTGTAFSTNEKLFF. The DNA of the CDR3 is TGTGCCTGGACCGGGACAGCCTTTTCAACTAATGAAAAACTGTTTTTT.

The rearrangement uses TRBV7-9 and TRBJ2-1; a possible D gene is TRBD1 (6 bases). Trimming removed 6 bases from V and 6 bases from J, with 9 bases in between. Germline CDR1 reads SEHNR; CDR2 reads FQNEAQ (reference sequence). The CDR3 has 12 amino acids. This CDR3 reads CASSLRGNEQFF. CDR3 bases: TGTGCCAGCAGTCTCAGGGGCAATGAGCAGTTCTTC.